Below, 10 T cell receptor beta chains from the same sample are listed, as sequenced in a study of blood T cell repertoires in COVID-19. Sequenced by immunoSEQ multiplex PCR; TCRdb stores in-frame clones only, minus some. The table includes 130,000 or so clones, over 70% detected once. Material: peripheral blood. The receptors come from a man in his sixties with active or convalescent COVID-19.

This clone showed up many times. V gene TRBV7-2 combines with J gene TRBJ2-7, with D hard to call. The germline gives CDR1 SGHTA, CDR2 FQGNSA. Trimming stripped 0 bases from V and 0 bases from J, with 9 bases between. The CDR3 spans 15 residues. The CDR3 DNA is TGTGCCAGCAGCTTAGCACATTTTTCCTCCTACGAGCAGTACTTC. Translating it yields CASSLAHFSSYEQYF.

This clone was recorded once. DNA for the CDR3: TGTGCCTGGACACGGACTAGCGGGAATAATGAGCAGTTCTTC. Amino acids: CAWTRTSGNNEQFF. V gene TRBV30 combines with J gene TRBJ2-1; 12 bases align to TRBD2. Germline V gene data show CDR1 as GTSNPN and CDR2 as SVGIG (reference sequence). Trimming removed 4 bases from V and 7 bases from J; junction bases left unmatched: 5. The CDR3 loop spans 14 amino acids.

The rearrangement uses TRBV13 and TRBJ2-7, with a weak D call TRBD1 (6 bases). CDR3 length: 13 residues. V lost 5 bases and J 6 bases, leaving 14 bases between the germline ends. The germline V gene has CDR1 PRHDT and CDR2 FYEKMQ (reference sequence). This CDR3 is CASSPGHPGEQYF. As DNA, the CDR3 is TGTGCCAGCAGCCCGGGACACCCAGGCGAGCAGTACTTC. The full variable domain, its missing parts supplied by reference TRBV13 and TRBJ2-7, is AAGVIQSPRHLIKEKRETATLKCYPIPRHDTVYWYQQGPGQDPQFLISFYEKMQSDKGSIPDRFSAQQFSDYHSELNMSSLELGDSALYFCASSPGHPGEQYFGPGTRLTVT.

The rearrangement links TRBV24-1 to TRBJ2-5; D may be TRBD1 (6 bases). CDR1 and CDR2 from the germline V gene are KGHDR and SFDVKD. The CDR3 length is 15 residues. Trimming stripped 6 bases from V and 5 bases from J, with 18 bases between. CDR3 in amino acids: CATSSAHVGGETQYF. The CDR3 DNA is TGTGCCACCAGTTCGGCTCATGTTGGGGGCGAGACCCAGTACTTC.

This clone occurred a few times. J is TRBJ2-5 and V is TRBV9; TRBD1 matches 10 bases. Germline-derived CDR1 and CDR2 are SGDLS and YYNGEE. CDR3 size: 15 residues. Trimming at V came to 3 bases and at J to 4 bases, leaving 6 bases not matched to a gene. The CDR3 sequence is CASSAGTGVRETQYF. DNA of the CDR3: TGTGCCAGCAGCGCCGGGACAGGGGTGCGAGAGACCCAGTACTTC.

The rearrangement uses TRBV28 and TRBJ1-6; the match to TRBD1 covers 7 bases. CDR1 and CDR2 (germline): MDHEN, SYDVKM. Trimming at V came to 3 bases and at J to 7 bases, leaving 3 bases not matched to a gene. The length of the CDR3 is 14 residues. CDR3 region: CASSLAGGNSPLHF. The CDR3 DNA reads TGTGCCAGCAGTTTGGCAGGGGGAAATTCACCCCTCCACTTT.

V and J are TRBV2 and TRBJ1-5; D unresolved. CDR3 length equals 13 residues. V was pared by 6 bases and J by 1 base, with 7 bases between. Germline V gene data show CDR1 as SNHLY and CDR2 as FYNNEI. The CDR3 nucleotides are TGTGCCAGCAGGGGCCTCAGCAATCAGCCCCAGCATTTT. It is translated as CASRGLSNQPQHF. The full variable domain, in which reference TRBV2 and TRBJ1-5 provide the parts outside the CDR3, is EPEVTQTPSHQVTQMGQEVILRCVPISNHLYFYWYRQILGQKVEFLVSFYNNEISEKSEIFDDQFSVERPDGSNFTLKIRSTKLEDSAMYFCASRGLSNQPQHFGDGTRLSIL.

CDR3 protein: CASSYSRGTEAFF. CDR3 nucleotides: TGTGCCAGCAGTTACTCTAGGGGCACTGAAGCTTTCTTT. The rearrangement links TRBV6-6 to TRBJ1-1; D may be TRBD1 (5 bases). Trimming pared 0 bases from V and 4 bases from J, leaving 6 bases between. CDR1 and CDR2 from the germline V gene are MNHNY and SVGAGI (reference sequence). The length of the CDR3 is 13 residues.

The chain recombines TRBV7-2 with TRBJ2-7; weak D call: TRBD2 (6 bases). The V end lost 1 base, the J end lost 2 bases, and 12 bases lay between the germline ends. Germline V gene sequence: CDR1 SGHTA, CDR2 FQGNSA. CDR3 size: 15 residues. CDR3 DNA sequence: TGTGCCAGCAGCTTAGGTGGGGGAGGTCCCTACGAGCAGTACTTC. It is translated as CASSLGGGGPYEQYF. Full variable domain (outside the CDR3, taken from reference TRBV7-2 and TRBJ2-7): GAGVSQSPSNKVTEKGKDVELRCDPISGHTALYWYRQSLGQGLEFLIYFQGNSAPDKSGLPSDRFSAERTGGSVSTLTIQRTQQEDSAVYLCASSLGGGGPYEQYFGPGTRLTVT.

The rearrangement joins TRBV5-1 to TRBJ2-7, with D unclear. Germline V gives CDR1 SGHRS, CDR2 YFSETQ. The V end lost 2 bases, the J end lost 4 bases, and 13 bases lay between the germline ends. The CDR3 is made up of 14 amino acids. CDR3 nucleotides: TGCGCCAGCAGCTTATCCCCAACGACATACGAGCAGTACTTC. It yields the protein CASSLSPTTYEQYF.